Described below is a single TCR beta chain sequence and its context. The sample has other DNA sequences that encode this CDR3 too. This sample stems from a study of shared clonotypes between healthy human individuals. Trimming cost V 5 bases and J 3 bases; bases outside gene matches: 3. Germline V CDR1 and CDR2: SGHTA, FQGNSA. There are 13 residues in the CDR3. Produced via immunoSEQ multiplex PCR; TCRdb's table is partial and in-frame only. The sample yields about 2.4 million clones, more than 80% seen once. The chain has TRBV7-2 and TRBJ2-7; 8 bases map to TRBD1. Sequencing input: naive CD4+ T cells sorted from blood. The subset denotes: CD45RA+ positively selected. The origin of this receptor is a man between 18 and 29 years old in good health. The CDR3 bases are TGTGCCAGCAGCAGTGACAGGGGCTACGAGCAGTACTTC. This sequence encodes CASSSDRGYEQYF.